Listed here are 10 T cell receptor beta chains from one sample, sequenced in a study of CD8 T cells in ankylosing spondylitis. Findings and caveats of the study: A TCR beta motif made of 7 to 9 highly homologous variants seemed typical of ankylosing spondylitis blood.

TCRdb ran MiXCR on the 5' RACE reads and lists one entry per CDR3 protein. The table lists about 460,000 distinct CDR3 sequences, approximately 5.3% of them singletons, with under 4.5% in the top ten. No antigens are known for them. Sequenced material: blood, either unsorted or a sorted T cell fraction (not recorded which). The receptors derive from a male donor with ankylosing spondylitis.

CDR3 bases: TGTGCCAGCAGTCCAGGAGGGAGGGGCAAAAACATTCAGTACTTC. Protein product: CASSPGGRGKNIQYF. The V and J genes are TRBV3-1 and TRBJ2-4; TRBD2 agrees at 7 bases. The V gene's germline CDR1 is LGHDT and CDR2 YNNKEL (reference sequence). V lost 6 bases, J lost 3 bases, and 8 bases stayed unmatched. This CDR3 spans 15 amino acids.

The sample holds many counts of this clonotype. This rearrangement joins TRBV18 to TRBJ1-5, with 7 bases lining up with TRBD1. In germline, CDR1 is KGHSH, CDR2 LQKENI. The CDR3 loop spans 15 amino acids. The J segment lost 3 bases and the V segment lost 1 base, leaving 3 bases of the junction unmatched. The CDR3 sequence: CASSPRQGINQPQHF. CDR3 in DNA: TGTGCCAGCTCACCACGACAGGGTATCAATCAGCCCCAGCATTTT.

This clonotype appeared many times. At one of its ends the junction is not consistent with the germline gene, which may arise from a read error. The chain combines TRBV7-3 with TRBJ1-2; a possible D gene is TRBD1 (6 bases). The V gene's germline CDR1 is SGHTA and CDR2 FQGTGA. This CDR3 is 13 amino acids long. CDR3 DNA: TGTGCCAGCAGCTTAACCTCAAGGGGGGGAGTGACGTTC. This encodes CASSLTSRGGVTF.

The chain is built from TRBV7-9 and TRBJ2-1; D is possibly TRBD2 (5 bases). Germline-derived CDR1 and CDR2 are SEHNR and FQNEAQ (reference sequence). V shed 0 bases and J shed 10 bases, with 10 bases lying between them. The CDR3 contains 13 residues. The CDR3 DNA sequence: TGTGCCAGCAGCTTAGCGCTTGGCGGGGAGCAGTTCTTC. As protein: CASSLALGGEQFF.

This clonotype was recorded many times. This chain links TRBV9 with TRBJ2-7; 7 positions match TRBD2. The V segment lost 0 bases and the J segment 6 bases; nucleotides outside the gene matches: 6. Germline assignment: CDR1 SGDLS and CDR2 YYNGEE. The CDR3 is 14 amino acids. The CDR3 spells CASSVVGGGSEQYF. The CDR3 nucleotides are TGTGCCAGCAGCGTAGTGGGCGGGGGAAGCGAGCAGTACTTC.

This clonotype appeared many times. The junction and the germline gene differ at one end; a read error may be behind it. The V call is TRBV9, the J call TRBJ1-1; D may be TRBD1 (5 bases). Germline V gene data show CDR1 as SGDLS and CDR2 as YYNGEE. The CDR3 loop spans 14 amino acids. CDR3 DNA: TGTGCCAGCAGCGTGTCAGGGCCGAACGCTGAAGCTTTCTTT. Amino acids: CASSVSGPNAEAFF.

This clonotype was seen repeatedly, ten times or more. The genes are TRBV20-1 and TRBJ2-3; 7 bases map to TRBD2. Per the germline V gene, CDR1 is DFQATT and CDR2 is SNEGSKA (reference sequence). This CDR3 region has 13 residues. V was pared by 3 bases and J by 0 bases, with 0 bases of the junction left unmatched. The CDR3 DNA is TGCAGTGCTAGGGGGGGGAGCACAGATACGCAGTATTTT. Translating it yields CSARGGSTDTQYF.

Ten or more counts support this clonotype. The chain has TRBV20-1 and TRBJ2-3; possible D gene TRBD1, 5 bases. There are 13 residues in the CDR3. Germline lookup yields CDR1 DFQATT and CDR2 SNEGSKA (reference sequence). V was cut by 8 bases and J by 0 bases, with 12 bases left in between. CDR3 DNA: TGCAGTCTCGACAGCGCTAGCACAGATACGCAGTATTTT. Amino acids: CSLDSASTDTQYF.

This clonotype has ten or more counts. The V call is TRBV20-1, the J call TRBJ1-5; the match to TRBD1 covers 7 bases. There are 12 residues in the CDR3. The V and J ends lost 6 bases and 9 bases, in that order; junction bases with no gene match: 8. Germline V lookup: CDR1 DFQATT, CDR2 SNEGSKA (reference sequence). In DNA form, the CDR3 reads TGCAGTGCCCTACAGGGGATGCCGCCCCAGCATTTT. This translates into CSALQGMPPQHF.

This clonotype was observed at least ten times. The chain has TRBV7-8 and TRBJ1-1; 8 bases are a match to TRBD1. Trimming took 2 bases from V and 8 from J; bases not matched to a gene: 16. The CDR3 contains 17 residues. The germline gives CDR1 SGHVS, CDR2 FQNEAQ. The CDR3 DNA follows: TGTGCCAGCAGCTTAAGAGGACAGGGAGGACGATTCTCAGAAGCTTTCTTT. Its protein is CASSLRGQGGRFSEAFF.